The 4 T cell receptor beta chains below come from one sample, sequenced in a study of shared clonotypes between healthy human individuals. The table came from immunoSEQ multiplex PCR; TCRdb's copy has only in-frame clones and leaves some out. The sample consists of some 95,000 clones, almost 70% of them appearing once. Sequencing was performed on memory CD8+ T cells sorted from blood. Subset specified: CD45RO+ cells pooled with CCR7-negative TemRA cells. These receptors were collected from a man younger than 45 in good health.

CDR3 in amino acids: CASSRPLGSAYGYTF. Here the CDR3 DNA reads TGTGCCAGCAGTCGCCCCTTGGGCAGCGCCTATGGCTACACCTTC. The chain recombines TRBV28 with TRBJ1-2; D gene ambiguous. This CDR3 has 15 residues. V dropped 5 bases and J dropped 4 bases, with 17 bases sitting between them. Germline V lookup: CDR1 MDHEN, CDR2 SYDVKM.

V usage is TRBV2 and J usage is TRBJ2-6; D is perhaps TRBD2 (5 bases). The CDR3 has 15 amino acids. Looked up from germline, CDR1 is SNHLY and CDR2 is FYNNEI. V was shortened by 4 bases and J by 1 base, with 8 bases between the two germline ends. This CDR3 reads CASSVTGSGANVLTF. The CDR3, as DNA: TGTGCCAGCAGTGTAACGGGGTCTGGGGCCAACGTCCTGACTTTC.

V and J are TRBV6-5 and TRBJ1-4, with D possibly matching TRBD1 (6 bases). CDR3 size: 14 residues. Trimming shortened V by 3 bases and J by 7 bases, and 12 bases separated the two germline ends. CDR1 and CDR2 from the germline V gene are MNHEY and SVGAGI. The DNA of the CDR3 is TGTGCCAGCAGTTATTCAGGGGCGGGTGAAAAACTGTTTTTT. Translating gives CASSYSGAGEKLFF.

This clone was detected a few times. This chain links TRBV15 with TRBJ2-7, with no clear D. The CDR3 spans 14 residues. CDR1 is LNHNV and CDR2 is YYDKDF in the germline V gene (reference sequence). Trimming took 2 bases from V and 2 from J, leaving 10 bases between them. This CDR3 reads CATSRQLGPYEQYF. For the CDR3, the DNA is TGTGCCACCAGCAGACAGTTAGGACCCTACGAGCAGTACTTC.